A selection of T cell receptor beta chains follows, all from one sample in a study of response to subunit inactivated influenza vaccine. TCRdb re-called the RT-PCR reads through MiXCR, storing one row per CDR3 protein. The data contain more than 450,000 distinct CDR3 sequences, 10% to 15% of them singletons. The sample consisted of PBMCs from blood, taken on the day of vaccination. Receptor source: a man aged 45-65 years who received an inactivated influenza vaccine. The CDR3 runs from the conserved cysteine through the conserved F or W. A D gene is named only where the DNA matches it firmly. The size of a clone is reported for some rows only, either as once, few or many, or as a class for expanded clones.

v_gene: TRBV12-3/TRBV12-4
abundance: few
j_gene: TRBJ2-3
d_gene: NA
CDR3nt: TGTGCCAGCAGCCCTACGACCTATACGCAGTATTTT
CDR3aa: CASSPTTYTQYF

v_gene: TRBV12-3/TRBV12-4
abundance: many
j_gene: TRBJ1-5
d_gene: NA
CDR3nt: TGTGCCAGCAGGCAACAGGATAGCAATCAGCCCCAGCATTTT
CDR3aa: CASRQQDSNQPQHF

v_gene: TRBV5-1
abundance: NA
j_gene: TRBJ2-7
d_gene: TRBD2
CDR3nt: TGCGCCAGCAGCCCCCTAGCGGAGGGGCTCTACGAGCAGTACTTC
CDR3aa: CASSPLAEGLYEQYF

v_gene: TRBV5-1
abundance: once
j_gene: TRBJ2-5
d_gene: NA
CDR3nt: TGCGCCAGCAGCTTGGCGCGGGGGCCAAACCAAGAGACCCAGTACTTC
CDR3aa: CASSLARGPNQETQYF

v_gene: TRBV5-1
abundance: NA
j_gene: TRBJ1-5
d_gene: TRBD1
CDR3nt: TGCGCCAGCAGCGTCGGGACAGGGGGATATCAGCCCCAGCATTTT
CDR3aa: CASSVGTGGYQPQHF

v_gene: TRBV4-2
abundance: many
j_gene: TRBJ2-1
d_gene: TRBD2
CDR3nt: TGTGCCAGCAGCCCCTGGACTAGCGGGGGCCAGTACAATGAGCAGTTCTTC
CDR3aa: CASSPWTSGGQYNEQFF

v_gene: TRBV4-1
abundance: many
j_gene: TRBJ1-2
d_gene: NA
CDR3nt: TGCGCCAGCAGCCCACAGGGAGACTATGGCTACACCTTC
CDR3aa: CASSPQGDYGYTF

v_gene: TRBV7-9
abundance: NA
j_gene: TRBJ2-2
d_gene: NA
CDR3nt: TGTGCCAGCAGGCAGACAGGCGTGTTCGCGAACACCGGGGAGCTGTTTTTT
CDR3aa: CASRQTGVFANTGELFF

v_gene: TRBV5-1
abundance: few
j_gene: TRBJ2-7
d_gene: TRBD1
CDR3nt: TGCGCCAGCAGCTTGGGACAGGGGGCGAACGAGCAGTACTTC
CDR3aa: CASSLGQGANEQYF

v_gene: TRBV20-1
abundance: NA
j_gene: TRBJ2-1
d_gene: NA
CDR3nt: TGCAGTGCTTTTGGCAGAAGCTCCTACAATGAGCAGTTCTTC
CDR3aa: CSAFGRSSYNEQFF

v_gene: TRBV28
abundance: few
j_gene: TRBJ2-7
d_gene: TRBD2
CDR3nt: TGTGCCAGTCCCCGGGAGGCGGACGACTACGAGCAGTACTTC
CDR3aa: CASPREADDYEQYF

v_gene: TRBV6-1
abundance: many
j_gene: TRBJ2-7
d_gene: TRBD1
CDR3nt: TGTGCCAGTAGTAAGGCGACCCGACAGGGAGATAAGACCTTTCTCTACGAGCAGTACTTC
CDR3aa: CASSKATRQGDKTFLYEQYF

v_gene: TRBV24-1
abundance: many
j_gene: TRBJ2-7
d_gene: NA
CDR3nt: TGTGCCACCAGTGACCGAGACAGCTACGAGCAGTACTTC
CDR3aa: CATSDRDSYEQYF

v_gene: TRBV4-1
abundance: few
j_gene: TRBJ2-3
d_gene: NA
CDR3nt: TGCGCCAGCAGCCAAGTTATAGGGAGAACAGATACGCAGTATTTT
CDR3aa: CASSQVIGRTDTQYF

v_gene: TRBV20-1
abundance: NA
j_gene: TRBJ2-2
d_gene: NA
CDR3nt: TGCAGTGCTAGACTACCGGGAATCAACACCGGGGAGCTGTTTTTT
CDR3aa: CSARLPGINTGELFF

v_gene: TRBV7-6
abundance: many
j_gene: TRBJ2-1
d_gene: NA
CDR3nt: TGTGCCAGCAGCTTAGACAGTCTCTCCTACAATGAGCAGTTCTTC
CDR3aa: CASSLDSLSYNEQFF

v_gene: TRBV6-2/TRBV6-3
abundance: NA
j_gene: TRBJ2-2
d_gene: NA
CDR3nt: TGTGCGAGCCTAGCAAACACCGGGGAGCTGTTTTTT
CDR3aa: CASLANTGELFF

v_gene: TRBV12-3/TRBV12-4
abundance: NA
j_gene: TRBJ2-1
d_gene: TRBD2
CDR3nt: TGTGCCAGCAGCCGGGGGGGCCGAACCAATGAGCAGTTCTTC
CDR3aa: CASSRGGRTNEQFF

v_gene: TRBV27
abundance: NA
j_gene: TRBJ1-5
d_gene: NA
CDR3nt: TGTGCCAGCAAGCCGGGGGGCCATAGCAATCAGCCCCAGCATTTT
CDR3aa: CASKPGGHSNQPQHF

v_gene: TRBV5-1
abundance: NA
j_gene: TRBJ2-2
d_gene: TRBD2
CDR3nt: TGCGCCAGCAGCTTGCGGGGACTAGTCAACACCGGGGAGCTGTTTTTT
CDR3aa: CASSLRGLVNTGELFF

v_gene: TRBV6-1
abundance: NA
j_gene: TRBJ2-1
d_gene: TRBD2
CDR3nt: TGTGCCAGCAGTGAACTAGCGGGAGGCTACAGCTCCTACAATGAGCAGTTCTTC
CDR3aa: CASSELAGGYSSYNEQFF

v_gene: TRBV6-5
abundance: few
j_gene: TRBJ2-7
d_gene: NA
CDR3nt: TGTGCCAGCAGTTACAGGGAGTACTACGAGCAGTACTTC
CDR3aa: CASSYREYYEQYF

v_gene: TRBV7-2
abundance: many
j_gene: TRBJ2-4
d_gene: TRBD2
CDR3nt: TGTGCCAGCAGCTTAGTCTGGGCGGGAGTGGCCAAAAACATTCAGTACTTC
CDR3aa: CASSLVWAGVAKNIQYF

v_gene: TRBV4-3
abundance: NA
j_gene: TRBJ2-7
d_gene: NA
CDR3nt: TGCGCCAGCAGCCAAGATGGGTGGGGCTACGAGCAGTACTTC
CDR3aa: CASSQDGWGYEQYF

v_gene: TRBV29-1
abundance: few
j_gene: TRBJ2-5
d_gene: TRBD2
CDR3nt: TGCAGCGTGCCGGCGGGGGGGCTTGAGACCCAGTACTTC
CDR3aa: CSVPAGGLETQYF

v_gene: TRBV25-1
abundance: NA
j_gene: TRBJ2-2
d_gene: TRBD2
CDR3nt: TGTGCCAGCAGTGGGTCAAGCGGGAGGAACACCGGGGAGCTGTTTTTT
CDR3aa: CASSGSSGRNTGELFF

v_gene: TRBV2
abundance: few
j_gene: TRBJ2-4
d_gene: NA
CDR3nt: TGTGCCAGCAGTGAATCGGTTGGGAATCAGTACTTC
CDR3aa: CASSESVGNQYF

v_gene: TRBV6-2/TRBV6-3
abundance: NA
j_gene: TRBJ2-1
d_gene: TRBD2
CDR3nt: TGTGCCAGCAGTTACGGGGGACTAGTCGTCAATGAGCAGTTCTTC
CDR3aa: CASSYGGLVVNEQFF

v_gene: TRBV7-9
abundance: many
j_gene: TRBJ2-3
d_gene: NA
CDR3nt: TGTGCCAGCAGCTTAAAGGACCTAGAACAGTATTCAGATACGCAGTATTTT
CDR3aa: CASSLKDLEQYSDTQYF

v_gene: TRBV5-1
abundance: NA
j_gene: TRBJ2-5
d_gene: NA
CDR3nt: TGCGCCAGCAGCGCCCGGGACTCCTACCAAGAGACCCAGTACTTC
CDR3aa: CASSARDSYQETQYF

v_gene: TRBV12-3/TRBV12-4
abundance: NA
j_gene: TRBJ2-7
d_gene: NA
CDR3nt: TGTGCCAGCAGTCCACAGGCGACCCTCTCCTACGAGCAGTACTTC
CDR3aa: CASSPQATLSYEQYF

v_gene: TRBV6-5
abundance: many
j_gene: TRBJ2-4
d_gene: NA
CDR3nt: TGTGCCAGCAGTTCAGGGAGGTCCATTCAGTACTTC
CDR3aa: CASSSGRSIQYF

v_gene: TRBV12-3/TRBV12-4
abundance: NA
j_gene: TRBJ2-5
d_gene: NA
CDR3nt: TGTGCCAGCAGTTTATGGGCCCCAAGCCAAGAGACCCAGTACTTC
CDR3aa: CASSLWAPSQETQYF

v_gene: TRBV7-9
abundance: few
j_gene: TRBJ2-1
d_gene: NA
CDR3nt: TGTGCCAGCAGCCCCCCCGGGCCGGGAATTGAGCAGTTCTTC
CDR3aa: CASSPPGPGIEQFF

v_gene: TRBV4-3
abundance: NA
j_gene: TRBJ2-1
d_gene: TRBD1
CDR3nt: TGCGCCAGCAGCCAGAGCCTTGGGGACAGGGCCTACAATGAGCAGTTCTTC
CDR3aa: CASSQSLGDRAYNEQFF

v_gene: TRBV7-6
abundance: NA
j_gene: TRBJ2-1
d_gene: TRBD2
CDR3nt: TGTGCCAGCAGCTATACTAGCGGGAGTTCCTACAATGAGCAGTTCTTC
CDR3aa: CASSYTSGSSYNEQFF

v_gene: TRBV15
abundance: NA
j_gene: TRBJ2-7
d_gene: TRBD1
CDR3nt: TGTGCCACCAGCGTACCGGGACAGGGGGCGTACGAGCAGTACTTC
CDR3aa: CATSVPGQGAYEQYF

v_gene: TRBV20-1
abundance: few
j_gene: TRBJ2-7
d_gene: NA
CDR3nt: TGCAGTGCTAGAGCCCTATTGTCGCGGGAAGTAAACGAGCAGTACTTC
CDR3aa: CSARALLSREVNEQYF

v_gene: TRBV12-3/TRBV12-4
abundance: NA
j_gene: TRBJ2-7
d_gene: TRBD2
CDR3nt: TGTGCCAGCAGTTCACCGGGACTAGCGGAAAACGAGCAGTACTTC
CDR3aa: CASSSPGLAENEQYF

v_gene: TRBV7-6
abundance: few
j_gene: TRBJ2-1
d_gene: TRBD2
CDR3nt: TGTGCCAGCAGCTTAGTAGGCCTAGCGGGAGGACAATCCTACAATGAGCAGTTCTTC
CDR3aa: CASSLVGLAGGQSYNEQFF

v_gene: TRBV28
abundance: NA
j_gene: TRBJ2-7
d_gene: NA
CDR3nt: TGTGCCAGCAGTTGGGGCTCCGAAGATGTCTCCTACGAGCAGTACTTC
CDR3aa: CASSWGSEDVSYEQYF

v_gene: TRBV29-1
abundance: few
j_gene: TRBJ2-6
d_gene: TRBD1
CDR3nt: TGCAGCGTTGAAGTAATGGACAGGGAAGGGCCTGGGGCCAACGTCCTGACTTTC
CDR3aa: CSVEVMDREGPGANVLTF

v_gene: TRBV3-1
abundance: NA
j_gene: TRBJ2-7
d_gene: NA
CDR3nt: TGTGCCAGCAGCCAAGATACGGGGTCGGTTACCCGCGAGCAGTACTTC
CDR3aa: CASSQDTGSVTREQYF

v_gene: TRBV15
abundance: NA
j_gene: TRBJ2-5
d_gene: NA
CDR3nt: TGTGCCACCAGCAGGGAATCTCCCCCAAGACGAGAGACCCAGTACTTC
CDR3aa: CATSRESPPRRETQYF

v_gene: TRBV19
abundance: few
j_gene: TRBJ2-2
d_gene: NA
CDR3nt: TGTGCCAGTAGTAAACTCATGGGCAGCACCGGGGAGCTGTTTTTT
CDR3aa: CASSKLMGSTGELFF